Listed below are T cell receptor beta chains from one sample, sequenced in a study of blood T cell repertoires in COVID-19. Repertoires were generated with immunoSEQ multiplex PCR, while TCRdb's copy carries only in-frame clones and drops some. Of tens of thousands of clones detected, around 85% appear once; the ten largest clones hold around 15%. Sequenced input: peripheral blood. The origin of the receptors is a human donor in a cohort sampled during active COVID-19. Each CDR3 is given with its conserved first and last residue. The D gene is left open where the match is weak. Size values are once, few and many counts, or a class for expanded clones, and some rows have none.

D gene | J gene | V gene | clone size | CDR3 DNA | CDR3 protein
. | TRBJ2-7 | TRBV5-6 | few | TGTGCCAGCAGCGGATTAGGGAGCGAGCAGTACTTC | CASSGLGSEQYF
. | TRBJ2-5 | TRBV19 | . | TGTGCCAGTAGTATAGTAGGAGAGGCGAAGACCCAGTACTTC | CASSIVGEAKTQYF
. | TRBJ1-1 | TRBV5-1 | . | TGCGCCAGCAGCTTGGACTACGAGACAGAAGAAGCTTTCTTT | CASSLDYETEEAFF
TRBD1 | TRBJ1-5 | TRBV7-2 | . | TGTGCCAGCAGCCGTGACAGGGGCAGCAATCAGCCCCAGCATTTT | CASSRDRGSNQPQHF
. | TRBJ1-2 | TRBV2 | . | TGTGCCAGCAGTGAAATCTCGGTAGAGAACTATGGCTACACCTTC | CASSEISVENYGYTF
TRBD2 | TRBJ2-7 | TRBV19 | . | TGTGCCAGCGCCCCGGGAGGGCGCCTTTTGGGCGAGCAGTACTTC | CASAPGGRLLGEQYF
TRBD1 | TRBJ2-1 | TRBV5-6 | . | TGTGCCAGCAGCTCAAGACAGGGGAATGAGCAGTTCTTC | CASSSRQGNEQFF
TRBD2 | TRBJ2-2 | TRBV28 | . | TGTGCCAGCAGTTTAGAAATAGCGGGGGGGCGAAGCACCGGGGAGCTGTTTTTT | CASSLEIAGGRSTGELFF
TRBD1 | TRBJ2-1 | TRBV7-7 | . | TGTGCCAGCAGCTCGGACAGGGGGGGGAATGAGCAGTTCTTC | CASSSDRGGNEQFF
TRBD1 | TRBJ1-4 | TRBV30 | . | TGTGCCTGGACTATGGGACAGCATAATGAAAAACTGTTTTTT | CAWTMGQHNEKLFF
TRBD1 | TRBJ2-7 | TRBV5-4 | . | TGTGCCAGCAGCTCCAAACAGGGGGCGGGCGCCTACGAGCAGTACTTC | CASSSKQGAGAYEQYF
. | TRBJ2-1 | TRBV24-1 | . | TGTGCCACCAGTGATCCGCGGAGAAGGGGCCCCCGACCCGTCCATGAGCAGTTCTTC | CATSDPRRRGPRPVHEQFF
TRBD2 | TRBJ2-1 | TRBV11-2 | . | TGTGCCAGCAGCACAACTAGCGGATCCTACAATGAGCAGTTCTTC | CASSTTSGSYNEQFF
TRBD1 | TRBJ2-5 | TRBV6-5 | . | TGTGCCAGCAGTTCGGACAGGGGAGTAGAGACCCAGTACTTC | CASSSDRGVETQYF
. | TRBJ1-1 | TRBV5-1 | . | TGCGCCAGCAGCTCGGGGACCCCGGGAGGTGAAGCTTTCTTT | CASSSGTPGGEAFF
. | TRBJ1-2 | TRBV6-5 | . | TGTGCCAGCAGTTACTCCCCGGTTAGGAGGGGCTATGGCTACACCTTC | CASSYSPVRRGYGYTF
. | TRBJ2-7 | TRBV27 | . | TGTGCCAGCAGTGACACAGGGTTCTCCTACGAGCAGTACTTC | CASSDTGFSYEQYF
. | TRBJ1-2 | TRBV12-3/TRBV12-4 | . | TGTGCCAGCAGTTTAGGGGCCCCAGGCTACACCTTC | CASSLGAPGYTF
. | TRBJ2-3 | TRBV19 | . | TGTGCCAGTAGTGCCTGGGCAGGGACACGCACAGATACGCAGTATTTT | CASSAWAGTRTDTQYF
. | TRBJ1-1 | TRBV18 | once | TGTGCCAGCTCACCAAATCGAGGGGGGAACACTGAAGCTTTCTTT | CASSPNRGGNTEAFF